Ten or more counts support the clone carrying this T cell receptor (beta chain). Some clones are missing from TCRdb's copy, which holds only in-frame ones; the method was immunoSEQ multiplex PCR. Among hundreds of thousands of clones, roughly 90% were seen once, and the ten largest hold about 1.5%. Specified treatment: 15 to 20 received Ad26.COV2.S at low or high dose, single or two shots; 5 received placebo; per-sample allocation not given. The investigators took samples on day 63 after the first vaccine or placebo injection. At a Boston site, the person donating was an adult of 18-55 years. Immunization relied on an Ad26 vector, which expressed Wuhan-strain SARS-CoV-2 spike. This sample is drawn from a study of Ad26.COV2.S vaccination and SARS-CoV-2 variants. Study-level background: The study gave Ad26.COV2.S intramuscularly, once or twice 56 days apart.

Sequenced material: peripheral blood, taken in a trial of Ad26.COV2.S vaccine versus placebo. The receptor comes from a person aged 18-65 years who received the Ad26.COV2.S COVID-19 vaccine or a placebo.

The chain's CDR3 is CATSRDDGGSYEQYF. The CDR3 bases are TGTGCCACCAGCAGAGATGACGGGGGCTCCTACGAGCAGTACTTC. This chain connects TRBV15 to TRBJ2-7, with D possibly TRBD2 on 6 matching bases. Germline lookup yields CDR1 LNHNV and CDR2 YYDKDF (reference sequence). The length of the CDR3 is 15 residues. Trimming stripped 0 bases from V and 0 bases from J, with 9 bases between.